Included here is one TCR beta chain sequence, with context. Within Nashville, Tennessee resided all donors, each a Caucasian adult. The data were obtained in a study of shared clonotypes between healthy human individuals. Overall study context: Each donor had three CD4 naive, three CD4 memory, two CD8 naive and one CD8 memory plate.

Authors' processing steps: With immunoSEQ giving junction-only sequences and no quality scores, filtering differed. The method was immunoSEQ multiplex PCR; TCRdb's version includes in-frame clones alone and lacks a portion of them. V and J calls and clone size are as listed in that table; D and trimming were resolved from the DNA. The table shows 2 million to 2.5 million clones, with roughly 92% occurring only once. Germline CDR1 reads SGHDT; CDR2 reads YYEEEE. The J segment lost 3 bases and the V segment lost 1 base, leaving 7 bases of the junction unmatched. The CDR3 loop spans 15 amino acids. The chain uses TRBV5-6 and TRBJ2-7, with TRBD2 matching over 7 bases. The source is a man in his late teens or twenties in good health. Some clones in this sample may be carry-over from other donors' samples. Sequenced material: naive CD4+ T cells from PBMCs. Subset here: CD45RA+ positively selected. The CDR3 sequence: CASSLRGGLDYEQYF. CDR3 nucleotides: TGTGCCAGCAGCTTGCGGGGAGGGTTGGACTACGAGCAGTACTTC.